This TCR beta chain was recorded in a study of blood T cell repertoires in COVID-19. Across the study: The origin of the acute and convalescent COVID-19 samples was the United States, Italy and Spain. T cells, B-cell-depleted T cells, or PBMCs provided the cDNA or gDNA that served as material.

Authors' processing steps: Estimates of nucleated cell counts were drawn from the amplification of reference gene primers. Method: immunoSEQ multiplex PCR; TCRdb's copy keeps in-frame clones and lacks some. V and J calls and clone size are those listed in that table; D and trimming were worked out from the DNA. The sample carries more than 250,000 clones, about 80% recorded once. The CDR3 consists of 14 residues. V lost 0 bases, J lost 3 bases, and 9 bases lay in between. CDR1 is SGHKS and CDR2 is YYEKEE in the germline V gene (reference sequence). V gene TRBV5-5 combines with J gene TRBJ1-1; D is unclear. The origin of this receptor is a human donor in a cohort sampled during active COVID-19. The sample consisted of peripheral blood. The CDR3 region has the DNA TGTGCCAGCAGCTTGGCGGGTGTTTACACTGAAGCTTTCTTT. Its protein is CASSLAGVYTEAFF.